The 5 T cell receptor beta chains presented below share a single source sample, sequenced in a study of shared clonotypes between healthy human individuals. TCRdb's copy holds only in-frame clones and misses some; the assay was immunoSEQ multiplex PCR. The table has more than 2,000,000 clones, 85% to 95% seen once; the top ten hold under 0.45%. The material sequenced was naive CD4+ T cells from PBMCs. The sample's subset: CD45RA+ positively selected. Source of these receptors: a young man in good health. Some clones in this sample may be carry-over from other donors' samples.

The rearrangement joins TRBV23-1 to TRBJ1-2, with a possible D match to TRBD1 (6 bases). TRBV23-1 is labeled an ORF, and its function is uncertain. Trimming pared 9 bases from V and 8 bases from J, leaving 16 bases between. The CDR3 length is 12 residues. Here the CDR3 DNA reads TGCGCCAGACTTATCCCAGGGGACGGCTACACCTTC. Protein sequence: CARLIPGDGYTF.

This chain uses TRBV6-1 with TRBJ2-6; D ambiguous. V lost 6 bases and J 2 bases, leaving 5 bases between the germline ends. This CDR3 is 13 amino acids long. CDR1 is MNHNS, CDR2 SASEGT, per germline. CDR3 in amino acids: CASRVAGANVLTF. As DNA, the CDR3 is TGTGCCAGCAGAGTTGCTGGGGCCAACGTCCTGACTTTC.

This rearrangement joins TRBV7-9 to TRBJ2-7; weak D call: TRBD1 (6 bases). The germline V and J ends were trimmed by 9 bases and 3 bases, with 18 bases remaining between them. Per germline, CDR1 SEHNR and CDR2 FQNEAQ (reference sequence). This CDR3 has 14 residues. The chain's CDR3 is CARGQTLLSYEQYF. CDR3 nucleotide sequence: TGTGCCAGAGGACAGACCCTTTTGAGCTACGAGCAGTACTTC. The variable domain in full, with the rest retrieved from reference TRBV7-9 and TRBJ2-7, is DTGVSQNPRHKITKRGQNVTFRCDPISEHNRLYWYRQTLGQGPEFLTYFQNEAQLEKSRLLSDRFSAERPKGSFSTLEIQRTEQGDSAMYLCARGQTLLSYEQYFGPGTRLTVT.

The V and J genes are TRBV30 and TRBJ2-2; unclear D gene. In germline, CDR1 is GTSNPN, CDR2 SVGIG (reference sequence). This CDR3 region has 13 residues. The V and J ends lost 0 bases and 7 bases respectively, with 9 bases between them. The CDR3 reads CAWSVGSYGELFF. The CDR3, as DNA: TGTGCCTGGAGTGTAGGGTCTTACGGGGAGCTGTTTTTT.

The V call is TRBV10-1, the J call TRBJ2-7; D gene uncertain. Germline CDR1 reads WNHNN; CDR2 reads SYGVQD (reference sequence). Trimming cost V 3 bases and J 6 bases, with 18 bases left between them. This CDR3 has 15 residues. CDR3 residues: CASSERVPSLSEQYF. The CDR3 DNA sequence: TGCGCCAGCAGTGAAAGGGTACCCTCCTTGTCCGAGCAGTACTTC.